The text below deals with one TCR beta chain. Its antigen remains unidentified. The CDR3 runs 15 residues. V shed 5 bases, J shed 5 bases, and the junction held 8 bases outside the gene matches. CDR1 and CDR2 (germline): SNHLY, FYNNEI. These data are taken from a study of CD8 T cells in ankylosing spondylitis. Regarding the study as a whole: Both synovial fluid and blood in reactive arthritis had previously been reported to carry some motif variants. Reports say disease-linked clones showed up significantly more in matched ankylosing spondylitis synovial fluid.

TCRdb analysed the 5' RACE reads with MiXCR anew, one entry per CDR3 protein. The data show 150,000 or so distinct CDR3 sequences, 9.5% to 10% seen once. The receptor's source is a female donor with ankylosing spondylitis or in good health (not recorded which). J is TRBJ2-1 and V is TRBV2; 8 nucleotides agree with TRBD2. Specimen: blood, either unsorted or a sorted T cell fraction (not recorded which). The CDR3 DNA sequence: TGTGCCAGCAGTCGGGGGGGATACGCCCACAATGAGCAGTTCTTC. Translating gives CASSRGGYAHNEQFF.